The sample holds a few counts of the clone carrying this TCR beta chain. What it binds is not known. The use of a sample-barcoded 5' primer and a J-beta primer mix characterized a second PCR of 7 to 11 cycles. TCRdb redid the calling of the 5' RACE reads with MiXCR, one entry per CDR3 protein. The table has over 950,000 distinct CDR3 sequences, about two fifths seen once. This sample is drawn from a study of blood T cells in healthy people across ages. Broader study findings: Naive T cell percentage strongly correlated with TCR beta diversity. Estimated diversity, derived from one million T cells, was regarded as an underestimate.

The receptor's source is a man between 18 and 29 years old in good health. The source material was blood.

CDR3 sequence (DNA): TGTGCCAGCAGTATCCTCTCAGGGAGTGATGGCTACACCTTC. This sequence encodes CASSILSGSDGYTF. The genes are TRBV27 and TRBJ1-2; a weak D match, TRBD1 (5 bases). Germline V lookup: CDR1 MNHEY, CDR2 SMNVEV (reference sequence). V lost 5 bases and J 6 bases, leaving 16 bases between the germline ends. This CDR3 has 14 amino acids.